What follows are 21 T cell receptor beta chains derived from one specimen sequenced in a study of shared clonotypes between healthy human individuals. Terminally differentiated effector memory CD45RA+ cells were left out of the naive CD8 fraction, which was CD45RO-negative and positively selected for CCR7. TCRdb keeps only in-frame clones here, not all; method: immunoSEQ multiplex PCR. The sample shows around 2,000,000 clones, roughly 91% of them seen only once. Sequencing used naive CD8+ T cells from PBMCs. Receptor source: a man aged 18-30 years in good health. Some clones in this sample may be carry-over from other donors' samples.

This clone was counted a single time. This chain links TRBV27 with TRBJ1-2; D gene ambiguous. CDR1 MNHEY and CDR2 SMNVEV come from the germline V gene (reference sequence). The CDR3 covers 14 residues. With 0 bases removed from V and 5 bases from J, the gap between germline ends came to 10 bases. In DNA, the CDR3 is TGTGCCAGCAGTTTATCCTCTCGGGGTTATGGCTACACCTTC. This codes for CASSLSSRGYGYTF.

The V and J genes are TRBV9 and TRBJ2-2; D is undetermined. In germline, CDR1 is SGDLS, CDR2 YYNGEE. This CDR3 is built from 13 residues. With 2 bases removed from V and 4 bases from J, the gap between germline ends came to 6 bases. This CDR3 reads CASSVTATGELFF. The CDR3 DNA sequence: TGTGCCAGCAGCGTCACGGCCACCGGGGAGCTGTTTTTT. Combining the CDR3 with reference TRBV9 and TRBJ2-2 gives the whole variable domain DSGVTQTPKHLITATGQRVTLRCSPRSGDLSVYWYQQSLDQGLQFLIQYYNGEERAKGNILERFSAQQFPDLHSELNLSSLELGDSALYFCASSVTATGELFFGEGSRLTVL.

In nucleotides, the CDR3 is TGTGCCAGCAGTTTATCAGGAGCGTCGGAGCAGTTCTTC. This gives the protein CASSLSGASEQFF. The chain carries TRBV27 and TRBJ2-1; D remains unclear. The CDR3 is made up of 13 amino acids. Germline CDR1 and CDR2: MNHEY and SMNVEV (reference sequence). V shed 0 bases and J shed 10 bases, with 10 bases lying between them.

The CDR3 DNA is TGTGCCAGCAGTCCCGGTCGGGGGGCGGTCGAGCAGTACTTC. As protein: CASSPGRGAVEQYF. The chain has TRBV11-2 and TRBJ2-7, with a possible D match to TRBD2 (7 bases). The CDR3 spans 14 residues. Trimming cost V 6 bases and J 6 bases, with 18 bases left between them. Per germline, CDR1 SGHAT and CDR2 FQNNGV.

This chain connects TRBV5-5 to TRBJ2-7; D gene uncertain. V was cut by 1 base and J by 5 bases, with 10 bases left in between. Germline V lookup: CDR1 SGHKS, CDR2 YYEKEE (reference sequence). The CDR3 has 13 residues. The CDR3 nucleotides read TGTGCCAGCAGCTTGTGGGGTCGGAACGAGCAGTACTTC. Residues: CASSLWGRNEQYF.

This clone showed up just once. This chain connects TRBV10-3 to TRBJ2-1, with 14 positions matching TRBD2. There are 13 residues in the CDR3. The germline gives CDR1 ENHRY, CDR2 SYGVKD. V dropped 11 bases and J dropped 6; count of bases not matched to a gene: 3. This chain's CDR3 is CAAGTSGSNEQFF. The CDR3 DNA reads as TGTGCCGCCGGGACTAGCGGGAGCAATGAGCAGTTCTTC.

Comment on this clone: At one boundary the junction diverges from the germline segment, which might be a read error. The rearrangement links TRBV7-9 to TRBJ1-2; D is perhaps TRBD1 (5 bases). The CDR3 is 14 residues long. CDR1 SEHNR and CDR2 FQNEAQ come from the germline V gene (reference sequence). The CDR3 DNA follows: TGTGCCAGCAGCTCCTCCTGGGGGAACTATGGCTACATCTTC. Translation gives CASSSSWGNYGYIF.

A single count supports this clone. This chain links TRBV5-1 with TRBJ2-7; D is possibly TRBD1 (6 bases). Germline V CDR1 and CDR2: SGHRS, YFSETQ. V was cut by 2 bases and J by 7 bases, with 19 bases left in between. The CDR3 is 15 amino acids. CDR3 nucleotides: TGCGCCAGCAGCTTCTCAGGGGTAAAATCTTGGGAGCAGTACTTC. This sequence encodes CASSFSGVKSWEQYF.

This clone was detected only once. Other nucleotide sequences from this sample produce the same CDR3. This chain joins TRBV4-3 and TRBJ2-7; TRBD2 matches at 12 bases. Germline CDR1 LGHNA, CDR2 YSLEER. The CDR3 is 15 amino acids. Germline trimming cut 4 bases from V and 1 base from J; bases unmatched to any gene: 2. The CDR3 DNA is TGCGCCAGCAGCCTTGGACTAGCGGGATCCTACGAGCAGTACTTC. Its translation is CASSLGLAGSYEQYF.

This clone appeared once. The chain joins TRBV21-1 to TRBJ2-7. TRBV21-1 is a pseudogene segment. There are 12 residues in the CDR3. CDR3 nucleotide sequence: TGTGCCAGCAGCAAAAAGAACTACGAGCAGTACTTC. It yields the protein CASSKKNYEQYF.

The chain employs TRBV28 and TRBJ1-2; 8 bases map to TRBD1. Germline CDR1 is MDHEN and CDR2 is SYDVKM. The V segment lost 3 bases and the J segment 6 bases; nucleotides outside the gene matches: 18. This CDR3 has 18 amino acids. The CDR3 bases are TGTGCCAGCAGTTTTTCGATTTCAGGGGGCGATGTATTCGATGGCTACACCTTC. Its protein is CASSFSISGGDVFDGYTF.

The chain recombines TRBV13 with TRBJ1-3, with D perhaps TRBD1 (5 bases). V was trimmed by 5 bases and J by 0 bases, leaving 14 bases between them. Germline CDR1 reads PRHDT; CDR2 reads FYEKMQ (reference sequence). CDR3 length: 16 residues. CDR3 sequence (DNA): TGTGCCAGCAGCGGCCCCGGGACTGACTCTGGAAACACCATATATTTT. It encodes CASSGPGTDSGNTIYF.

The V call is TRBV29-1, the J call TRBJ1-2; 9 nucleotides agree with TRBD1. The CDR3 runs to 12 residues. Germline CDR1 reads SQVTM; CDR2 reads ANQGSEA. V gave up 7 bases and J gave up 6 bases; unmatched junction bases: 6. This CDR3 is CSAPTGGNGYTF. The DNA for the CDR3 is TGCAGCGCTCCGACAGGGGGGAATGGCTACACCTTC.

The gene calls are TRBV27 and TRBJ1-2, with D perhaps matching TRBD1 (6 bases). Trimming shortened V by 3 bases and J by 7 bases, and 18 bases separated the two germline ends. The germline V gene has CDR1 MNHEY and CDR2 SMNVEV (reference sequence). The CDR3 runs to 15 residues. CDR3 DNA: TGTGCCAGCAGTTTTTTTGTTCAGGGGATGGTTGGCTACACCTTC. Translation: CASSFFVQGMVGYTF.

V is TRBV28 and J is TRBJ1-1; perhaps TRBD1 as D (6 bases). This CDR3 is built from 14 residues. V was cut by 4 bases and J by 1 base, with 10 bases left in between. Germline V gives CDR1 MDHEN, CDR2 SYDVKM. The CDR3 nucleotides are TGTGCCAGCAGTTGGGGACACACGAACACTGAAGCTTTCTTT. This sequence encodes CASSWGHTNTEAFF.

The V call is TRBV7-8, the J call TRBJ2-7; D is possibly TRBD2 (5 bases). Trimming pared 5 bases from V and 1 base from J, leaving 18 bases between. The CDR3 spans 16 residues. Per the germline V gene, CDR1 is SGHVS and CDR2 is FQNEAQ. CDR3 loop: CASSPLSGISSYEQYF. CDR3 bases: TGTGCCAGCAGCCCCCTGTCGGGGATTTCTTCCTACGAGCAGTACTTC.

The V gene is TRBV4-1, the J gene TRBJ1-4, with TRBD1 identical over 9 bases. Losses at the gene ends were 6 bases for V and 5 bases for J; bases not matched to a gene: 7. CDR3 size: 15 residues. Germline assignment: CDR1 MGHRA and CDR2 YSYEKL. CDR3 region: CASSHPTGGNEKLFF. Written as DNA, the CDR3 is TGCGCCAGCAGTCACCCCACAGGGGGCAATGAAAAACTGTTTTTT.

This chain connects TRBV7-9 to TRBJ2-2; the match to TRBD2 covers 8 bases. Germline CDR1 is SEHNR and CDR2 is FQNEAQ (reference sequence). V lost 5 bases and J lost 7; bases outside the gene matches: 18. The CDR3 is 18 residues long. The CDR3 spells CASSEPGTFRAGDGELFF. CDR3 sequence (DNA): TGTGCCAGCAGCGAGCCTGGGACATTCCGAGCGGGGGACGGGGAGCTGTTTTTT.

This clone was recorded a few times. V usage is TRBV5-4 and J usage is TRBJ2-2; 11 nucleotides line up with TRBD2. The CDR3 has 16 amino acids. From germline, CDR1 is SGHNT and CDR2 YYREEE (reference sequence). Trimming cost V 1 base and J 7 bases; bases outside gene matches: 6. The chain's CDR3 is CASSLSLAGGVGELFF. Here the CDR3 DNA reads TGTGCCAGCAGCTTGTCTCTAGCGGGAGGTGTCGGGGAGCTGTTTTTT.

The chain couples TRBV21-1 to TRBJ2-7; no check of the table's D call, TRBD2, against the DNA was made. TRBV21-1 is marked as a pseudogene. The CDR3 covers 18 residues. The CDR3 is CASSTAGTSGSHSYEQYF. The DNA for the CDR3 is TGTGCCAGCAGCACAGCCGGGACTAGCGGGAGCCACTCCTACGAGCAGTACTTC.

Notes on this clone: Other DNA sequences in the same sample also yield this CDR3. The chain links TRBV28 to TRBJ2-1; D call uncertain. The germline V gene encodes CDR1 MDHEN and CDR2 SYDVKM. The CDR3 covers 14 residues. Trimming stripped 6 bases from V and 0 bases from J, with 9 bases between. Here the CDR3 DNA reads TGTGCCAGCAGGCCGGGCAGCTCCTACAATGAGCAGTTCTTC. Its protein is CASRPGSSYNEQFF.